This T cell receptor (beta chain) derives from a study of T-cell memory formation after mild COVID-19. Findings of the study overall: Contracting CD4+ clones were located mainly in CM and EM, and CD8+ clones in EMRA.

V was pared by 3 bases and J by 1 base, with 6 bases between. This CDR3 spans 14 amino acids. After 5'RACE with constant-segment primers, TCR alpha and TCR beta cDNA libraries carrying sample barcodes and UMIs were obtained. TCRdb itself ran the 5' RACE reads through MiXCR, one entry per CDR3 protein. Of under 250,000 distinct CDR3 sequences listed, 15% to 17% were seen once; the top ten hold around 2%. In its sample, this clonotype was seen many times. The target antigen is unknown. The sample taken for sequencing was PBMCs or a T cell subset sorted from them (not recorded which). The TCR originated in an adult woman who had mild COVID-19 (a few samples of this study predate the infection). Cell type and time point are not known. V is TRBV12-3 or TRBV12-4 and J is TRBJ2-2; no clear D gene. CDR3 in DNA: TGTGCCAGCAGTTTCGCAGGGAACACCGGGGAGCTGTTTTTT. This gives the protein CASSFAGNTGELFF.